This T cell receptor beta chain appears in the sequencing data of a study of T cells in Graves' hyperthyroidism and ophthalmopathy. The ends were cut back, 6 bases at V and 6 bases at J, with 12 bases in the middle. Germline V gene lookup returns CDR1 LGHNT and CDR2 FRNRAP. This CDR3 is built from 13 residues. The diagnostic basis comprised clinical symptoms, serum thyroxine and TRAb, thyroid ultrasound and orbital computed tomography. This clonotype was detected many times. The target antigen is unknown. Study-level results: Appearing also in blood were most of the thyroid clonotypes expanded above 0.001.

Amplification of TCR beta CDR3 regions used RNA as the template. HTBI primers were employed in a first-round RT-PCR of the TCR CDR3. TCRdb called the multiplex PCR reads again in MiXCR, with one record for every CDR3 protein. There are hundreds of thousands of distinct CDR3 sequences in the sample; approximately 15% occur only once, and roughly 10% lies in the top ten. Specimen: blood. The chain uses TRBV12-5 and TRBJ2-1, with D possibly called TRBD1 or TRBD2 (5 bases each). This clonotype was obtained from a woman aged 18-29 years with Graves' hyperthyroidism. The CDR3 nucleotides are TGTGCTAGTGGAACCGGGACGGTCAATGAGCAGTTCTTC. Its protein product is CASGTGTVNEQFF.